A selection of T cell receptor beta chains follows, all from one sample in a study of T-cell memory formation after mild COVID-19. Each CDR3 protein gets one entry after TCRdb re-called the 5' RACE reads with MiXCR. The sample lists roughly 250,000 distinct CDR3 sequences, roughly 15% occurring once. Sequencing used PBMCs or a T cell subset sorted from them (not recorded which). Source of these receptors: a man aged 18 to 29 who had mild COVID-19 (a few samples of this study predate the infection). Cell type and time point are not known. Each CDR3 is given with its conserved first and last residue. A D gene is named only where the DNA matches it firmly. Clone size is not always given. Where it is, it says once, few, many or a class for expanded clones.

TRBJ2-7,few,TRBD1,TRBV29-1,TGCAGCGTTGGGGACAGGGGACACGAGCAGTACTTC,CSVGDRGHEQYF
TRBJ1-5,few,-,TRBV10-3,TGTGCCATCAGCCACGGTGAGGATCAGCCCCAGCATTTT,CAISHGEDQPQHF
TRBJ1-1,once,-,TRBV29-1,TGCAGCGTTGATGAGCGCCTCGAAGCTTTCTTT,CSVDERLEAFF
TRBJ2-3,-,-,TRBV2,TGTGCCAGTTTAGCAGGGCAGCGGGATACGCAGTATTTT,CASLAGQRDTQYF
TRBJ1-5,few,-,TRBV7-3,TGTGCCCCTCCAGGGCAGGCAGGGGGCAATCAGCCCCAGCATTTT,CAPPGQAGGNQPQHF
TRBJ2-1,-,-,TRBV24-1,TGTGCCACCAGTGATCTTAGGTATGAGCAGTTCTTC,CATSDLRYEQFF
TRBJ2-3,-,TRBD1,TRBV4-1,TGCGCCAGCAGCCTAACAGGGGCTACGCAGTATTTT,CASSLTGATQYF
TRBJ2-3,many,-,TRBV7-2,TGTGCCAGCAGCTCCCGGGTGGCGGATACGCAGTATTTT,CASSSRVADTQYF
TRBJ2-3,-,-,TRBV29-1,TGCAGCGTAGCGGATACGCAGTATTTT,CSVADTQYF
TRBJ1-1,-,-,TRBV20-1,TGCAGTGCTAGAGACAGGGTGAACACTGAAGCTTTCTTT,CSARDRVNTEAFF
TRBJ2-3,few,TRBD1,TRBV24-1,TGTGCCACCAGTGATCGGGACAGCGTACTTGCCACAGATACGCAGTATTTT,CATSDRDSVLATDTQYF
TRBJ1-5,-,-,TRBV18,TGTGCCAGCTCACCACTGGGAGGTCAGCCCCAGCATTTT,CASSPLGGQPQHF
TRBJ1-1,few,-,TRBV4-2,TGTGCCAGCAGCCAAGTAACGGTATCGCACATAAAGAACACTGAAGCTTTCTTT,CASSQVTVSHIKNTEAFF
TRBJ1-5,-,TRBD1,TRBV6-6,TGTGCCAGCAGCTATGGGACAGGGGCGAAGAGCAATCAGCCCCAGCATTTT,CASSYGTGAKSNQPQHF
TRBJ1-5,-,-,TRBV2,TGTGCCAGCAGTGAATGGGGGGCGGGCAATCAGCCCCAGCATTTT,CASSEWGAGNQPQHF
TRBJ1-2,-,-,TRBV20-1,TGCAGTGCTAGAGTACTCTCGGGCGCCGCATTCTTC,CSARVLSGAAFF
TRBJ2-2,few,-,TRBV20-1,TGCAGTGCTAGCGGACGAACGGCCGGGGAGCTGTTTTTT,CSASGRTAGELFF
TRBJ2-1,-,-,TRBV12-5,TGTGCTAGTGGTTCCTCCCCGGACAGTGAGCAGTTCTTC,CASGSSPDSEQFF
TRBJ1-6,-,-,TRBV9,TGTGCCAGCAGCGACGGACAGAACTATTCACCCCTCCACTTT,CASSDGQNYSPLHF
TRBJ1-2,few,-,TRBV7-2,TGTGCCAGCAGCTTGCGGAATGGCTACACCTTC,CASSLRNGYTF
TRBJ2-7,-,TRBD2,TRBV11-2,TGTGCCAGCAGCGACCAGCGGGACGGAGACTACGAGCAGTACTTC,CASSDQRDGDYEQYF
TRBJ1-5,-,-,TRBV20-1,TGCAGTCCTCGGGGCGATAGCAATCAGCCCCAGCATTTT,CSPRGDSNQPQHF
TRBJ1-1,few,TRBD1,TRBV27,TGTGCCAGCAACGACAGGGGGCGCGACACTGAAGCTTTCTTT,CASNDRGRDTEAFF
TRBJ2-3,few,-,TRBV24-1,TGTGCCACCAGTGATCGCGGTGGGGGTGAAGATACGCAGTATTTT,CATSDRGGGEDTQYF
TRBJ2-2,few,TRBD1,TRBV12-3/TRBV12-4,TGTGCCAGCAGTTCCCCGACAGGGTTTAACACCGGGGAGCTGTTTTTT,CASSSPTGFNTGELFF
TRBJ2-5,-,-,TRBV10-3,TGTGCCATCACCGGCGGGCAGGAAGAGACCCAGTACTTC,CAITGGQEETQYF
TRBJ2-5,once,-,TRBV7-2,TGTGCCACTGAGCAGGGGCGTCTAACGGGGACCCAGTACTTC,CATEQGRLTGTQYF
TRBJ1-1,-,TRBD1,TRBV7-9,TGTGCCAGCAGCCAGGACAGGGGCGAAGCTTTCTTT,CASSQDRGEAFF
TRBJ1-1,few,-,TRBV7-2,TGTGCCAGCAGCTTGCAGAGTGAAGCTTTCTTT,CASSLQSEAFF
TRBJ2-3,few,-,TRBV30,TGTGCCTGGAGTGTTCGAGGGGATACGCAGTATTTT,CAWSVRGDTQYF
TRBJ2-1,many,-,TRBV5-1,TGCGCCAGCAGCTTGGAAGGTAGTAATGAGCAGTTCTTC,CASSLEGSNEQFF
TRBJ1-6,-,-,TRBV2,TGTGCCAGCAGTGAGGTTCTCCGGGGGCAGTTGCCCCTCCACTTT,CASSEVLRGQLPLHF
TRBJ2-1,few,-,TRBV6-6,TGTGCCAGCAGTTACCTACCTAGCTATTACAATGAGCAGTTCTTC,CASSYLPSYYNEQFF
TRBJ2-3,few,TRBD1,TRBV7-2,TGTGCCAGCAGCGTACAGGGGGTCAACACAGATACGCAGTATTTT,CASSVQGVNTDTQYF
TRBJ2-6,many,-,TRBV2,TGTGCCAGCAGCCGGGACAACTCTGGGGCCAACGTCCTGACTTTC,CASSRDNSGANVLTF
TRBJ1-2,few,TRBD1,TRBV20-1,TGCAGTGCTAGAGGAGACAGGGACTATGGCTACACCTTC,CSARGDRDYGYTF
TRBJ2-3,-,TRBD2,TRBV11-2,TGTGCCAGCAGCCGAGGGACTAGTCGCACAGATACGCAGTATTTT,CASSRGTSRTDTQYF
TRBJ2-1,few,TRBD2,TRBV9,TGTGCCAGCAGCGTAGAAGGGACTAGCTACCGGAATGAGCAGTTCTTC,CASSVEGTSYRNEQFF
TRBJ1-1,-,-,TRBV6-6,TGTGCCAGCAGTTACTACGGATTGAACACTGAAGCTTTCTTT,CASSYYGLNTEAFF
TRBJ1-2,-,-,TRBV7-9,TGTGCCAGCAGCTTAAGGGCAATGAACTATGGCTACACCTTC,CASSLRAMNYGYTF